This T cell receptor (beta chain) was identified in a study of blood T cell repertoires in COVID-19. The CDR3 length is 13 residues. In germline, CDR1 is SNHLY, CDR2 FYNNEI. The V end was cut by 9 bases, the J end by 7 bases, with 15 bases between. Sequenced by immunoSEQ multiplex PCR; TCRdb stores in-frame clones only, minus some. The sample consists of about 110,000 clones, around 87% of them appearing once. This chain uses TRBV2 with TRBJ1-4; D is possibly TRBD1 (5 bases). This clonotype was obtained from a woman of 80 years or more with acute or convalescent COVID-19. The sequenced material came from peripheral blood. The CDR3 sequence: CASKDNFSEKLFF. CDR3 nucleotides: TGTGCCAGTAAGGACAATTTTAGTGAAAAACTGTTTTTT.